The T cell receptor beta chain under discussion was sequenced for a study of T cell clonotyping in hematopoietic cell transplantation. General observations from the study: Few recipient clonotypes overlapped donors; over 95% were de novo at given depth. After transplant, recipient diversity fell while pathologically expanded clonotypes grew through day 180.

Here immunoSEQ multiplex PCR was the method, and the copy in TCRdb shows in-frame clones only, minus some. The data contain about 16,000 clones, around 71% of them singletons. Germline loops: CDR1 MNHEY, CDR2 SMNVEV (reference sequence). CDR3 length: 17 amino acids. The J segment lost 3 bases and the V segment lost 4 bases, leaving 7 bases of the junction unmatched. This clone was observed a few times. The antigen remains unidentified. The sample comprised peripheral blood mononuclear cells. The origin of this receptor is a woman aged 60-75 years in good health. Some clones in this sample may be carry-over from other donors' samples. The V gene is TRBV27, the J gene TRBJ2-7, with 15 bases lining up with TRBD2. The CDR3 spells CASSSGLAGGSGYEQYF. For the CDR3, the DNA is TGTGCCAGCAGTTCGGGACTAGCGGGAGGATCGGGCTACGAGCAGTACTTC.